Shown below are 12 T cell receptor beta chains from a single sample sequenced in a study of control samples from healthy donors and cancer patients. The data were produced by immunoSEQ multiplex PCR, yet TCRdb's version contains in-frame clones alone and is incomplete. The data hold approximately 69,000 clones, with 89% observed a single time. Sequenced input: PBMCs. The receptors derive from a man aged 55 to 69 with colorectal cancer.

This chain uses TRBV27 with TRBJ2-7, with D tentatively TRBD1 or TRBD2 (5 bases each). The CDR3 sequence is 14 residues long. The V end lost 6 bases, the J end lost 5 bases, and 17 bases lay between the germline ends. Germline V gene lookup returns CDR1 MNHEY and CDR2 SMNVEV (reference sequence). The CDR3 nucleotides read TGTGCCAGCAGGGTTTTGGGCCGGGACGACGAGCAGTACTTC. This translates into CASRVLGRDDEQYF.

This sequence joins TRBV7-2 and TRBJ2-3, with TRBD2 identical over 14 bases. In germline, CDR1 is SGHTA, CDR2 FQGNSA. The junction had 3 bases not matched to a gene; V was cut back by 5 bases and J by 2 bases. The CDR3 extends over 16 amino acids. The CDR3 loop reads CASSRTSGGNTDTQYF. The CDR3 DNA follows: TGTGCCAGCAGCCGGACTAGCGGGGGGAACACAGATACGCAGTATTTT.

The V call is TRBV5-1, the J call TRBJ2-3, with D perhaps matching TRBD2 (5 bases). V shed 4 bases and J shed 8 bases, with 17 bases lying between them. CDR3 size: 14 residues. The germline gives CDR1 SGHRS, CDR2 YFSETQ. CDR3 loop: CASSPGAAAGTQYF. The DNA of the CDR3 is TGCGCCAGCAGCCCGGGTGCCGCGGCGGGTACGCAGTATTTT.

The rearrangement uses TRBV30 and TRBJ1-1; D is possibly TRBD1 (5 bases). The CDR3 runs to 14 residues. The germline gives CDR1 GTSNPN, CDR2 SVGIG (reference sequence). V was clipped by 0 bases and J by 1 base, with 9 bases between them. The chain's CDR3 is CAWSVIRGNTEAFF. The CDR3 DNA follows: TGTGCCTGGAGTGTTATAAGGGGGAACACTGAAGCTTTCTTT.

This sequence joins TRBV27 and TRBJ1-2, with D possibly TRBD1 on 5 matching bases. The CDR3 has 14 amino acids. V was shortened by 6 bases and J by 5 bases, with 16 bases between the two germline ends. The V gene's germline CDR1 is MNHEY and CDR2 SMNVEV (reference sequence). The CDR3 DNA sequence: TGTGCCAGCAGGAGTCTGCAGGGAGGGTATGGCTACACCTTC. This gives the protein CASRSLQGGYGYTF.

In the case of this clone: A read error may produce the germline difference seen at one junction end. Other DNA sequences from this sample encode an identical CDR3 as well. This rearrangement joins TRBV6-5 to TRBJ2-2, with D perhaps matching TRBD2 (5 bases). The CDR3 spans 13 residues. Germline CDR1 and CDR2: MNHEY and SVGAGI. In DNA, the CDR3 is TGTGCCAGCAGTTATCCGGGTACCGGGGAGTTGTTTTTT. Encoded protein: CASSYPGTGELFF.

V gene TRBV19 combines with J gene TRBJ2-1; the D gene is possibly TRBD2 (5 bases). This CDR3 is 13 amino acids long. CDR1 is LNHDA and CDR2 is SQIVND in the germline V gene (reference sequence). Trimming cost V 5 bases and J 2 bases, with 7 bases left between them. CDR3 protein: CASSPGTYNEQFF. In DNA form, the CDR3 reads TGTGCCAGTAGTCCCGGGACCTACAATGAGCAGTTCTTC.

The chain uses TRBV19 and TRBJ1-5; D not certain. The ends were cut back, 1 base at V and 5 bases at J, with 9 bases in the middle. The CDR3 has 14 amino acids. Germline V lookup: CDR1 LNHDA, CDR2 SQIVND (reference sequence). The CDR3 nucleotides read TGTGCCAGTAGTATAGTAGGGTACGATCAGCCCCAGCATTTT. Translation: CASSIVGYDQPQHF.

The genes are TRBV14 and TRBJ1-1, with D maybe TRBD1 (6 bases). The V gene's germline CDR1 is SGHDN and CDR2 FVKESK. Trimming pared 3 bases from V and 0 bases from J, leaving 14 bases between. This CDR3 is 16 amino acids long. The CDR3 nucleotides read TGTGCCAGCAGCCACACCTTCAGGGACATGAACACTGAAGCTTTCTTT. Protein: CASSHTFRDMNTEAFF.

The rearrangement links TRBV6-9 to TRBJ1-2, with D possibly matching TRBD1 (5 bases). CDR1 MNHGY and CDR2 SVAAGI come from the germline V gene. CDR3 length equals 16 residues. Trimming stripped 2 bases from V and 8 bases from J, with 21 bases between. CDR3 sequence reads: CASSYGPRGPRGGYTF. As DNA, the CDR3 is TGTGCCAGCAGTTATGGGCCCCGGGGCCCCAGAGGGGGCTACACCTTC.

This clone was observed once. The chain links TRBV11-2 to TRBJ1-2; 8 positions match TRBD1. Germline trimming cut 0 bases from V and 7 bases from J; bases unmatched to any gene: 16. The CDR3 spans 18 residues. Germline CDR1 is SGHAT and CDR2 is FQNNGV. The chain's CDR3 is CASSLDFLDREWASGYTF. CDR3 nucleotide sequence: TGTGCCAGCAGCTTAGATTTCTTGGACAGGGAATGGGCTAGTGGCTACACCTTC.

The chain recombines TRBV7-8 with TRBJ2-7; possibly TRBD1 for D (5 bases). The CDR3 is made up of 15 amino acids. The ends were cut back, 5 bases at V and 2 bases at J, with 16 bases in the middle. Germline V CDR1 and CDR2: SGHVS, FQNEAQ. CDR3 loop: CASSPYQGPTYEQYF. The DNA of the CDR3 is TGTGCCAGCAGCCCATACCAGGGCCCTACCTACGAGCAGTACTTC. Full variable domain (rest looked up from reference TRBV7-8 and TRBJ2-7): GAGVSQSPRYKVAKRGQDVALRCDPISGHVSLFWYQQALGQGPEFLTYFQNEAQLDKSGLPSDRFFAERPEGSVSTLKIQRTQQEDSAVYLCASSPYQGPTYEQYFGPGTRLTVT.